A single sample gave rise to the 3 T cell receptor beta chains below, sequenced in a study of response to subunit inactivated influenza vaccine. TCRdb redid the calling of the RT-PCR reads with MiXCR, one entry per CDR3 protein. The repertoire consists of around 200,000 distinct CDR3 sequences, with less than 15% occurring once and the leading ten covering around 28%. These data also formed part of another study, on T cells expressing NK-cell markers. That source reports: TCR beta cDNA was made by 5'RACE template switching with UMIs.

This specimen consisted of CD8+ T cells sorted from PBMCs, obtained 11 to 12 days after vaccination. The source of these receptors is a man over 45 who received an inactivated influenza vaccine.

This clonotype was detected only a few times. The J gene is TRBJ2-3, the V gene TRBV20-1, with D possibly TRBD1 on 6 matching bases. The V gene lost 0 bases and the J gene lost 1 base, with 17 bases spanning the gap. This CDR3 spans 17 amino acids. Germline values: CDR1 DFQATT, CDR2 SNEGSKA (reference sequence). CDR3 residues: CSARDWELAGGTDTQYF. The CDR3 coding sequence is TGCAGTGCTAGAGATTGGGAGTTGGCAGGGGGCACAGATACGCAGTATTTT.

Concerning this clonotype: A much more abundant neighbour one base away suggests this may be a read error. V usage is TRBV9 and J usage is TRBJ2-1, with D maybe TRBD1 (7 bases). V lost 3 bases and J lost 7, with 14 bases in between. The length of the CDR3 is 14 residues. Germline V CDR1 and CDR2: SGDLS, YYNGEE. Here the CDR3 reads CASSAPAGQNEQFF. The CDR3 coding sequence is TGTGCCAGCAGCGCGCCCGCGGGACAGAATGAGCAGTTCTTC.

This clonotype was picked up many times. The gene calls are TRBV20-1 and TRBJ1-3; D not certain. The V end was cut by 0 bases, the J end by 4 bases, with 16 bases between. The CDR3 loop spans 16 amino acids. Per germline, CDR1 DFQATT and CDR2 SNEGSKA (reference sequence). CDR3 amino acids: CSARDVGSFAGNTIYF. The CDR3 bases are TGCAGTGCTAGAGATGTGGGAAGCTTCGCAGGAAACACCATATATTTT.